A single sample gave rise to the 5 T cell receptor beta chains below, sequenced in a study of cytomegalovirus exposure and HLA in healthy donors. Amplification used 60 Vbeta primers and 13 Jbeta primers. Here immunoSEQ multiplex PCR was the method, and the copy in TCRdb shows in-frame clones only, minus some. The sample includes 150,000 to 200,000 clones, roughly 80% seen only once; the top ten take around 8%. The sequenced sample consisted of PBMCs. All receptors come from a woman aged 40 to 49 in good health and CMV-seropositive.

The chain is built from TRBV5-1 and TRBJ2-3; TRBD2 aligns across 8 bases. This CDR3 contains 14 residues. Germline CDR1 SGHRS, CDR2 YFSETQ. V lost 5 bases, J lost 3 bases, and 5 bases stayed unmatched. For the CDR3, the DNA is TGCGCCAGCAGACGGCGGGAGGTGACAGATACGCAGTATTTT. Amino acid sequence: CASRRREVTDTQYF.

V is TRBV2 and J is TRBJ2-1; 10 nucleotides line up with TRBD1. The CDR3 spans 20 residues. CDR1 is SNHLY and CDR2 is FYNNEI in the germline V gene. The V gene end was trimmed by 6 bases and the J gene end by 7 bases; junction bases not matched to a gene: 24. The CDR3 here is CASRGDADRGHGGFRNEQFF. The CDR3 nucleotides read TGTGCCAGCAGGGGCGACGCTGACAGGGGGCATGGTGGTTTTAGGAATGAGCAGTTCTTC.

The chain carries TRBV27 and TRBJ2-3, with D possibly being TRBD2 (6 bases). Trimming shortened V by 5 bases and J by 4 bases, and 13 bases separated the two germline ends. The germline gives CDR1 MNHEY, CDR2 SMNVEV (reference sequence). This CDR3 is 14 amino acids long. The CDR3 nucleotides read TGTGCCAGCAGTCTATATACGGGGGCAGATACGCAGTATTTT. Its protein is CASSLYTGADTQYF.

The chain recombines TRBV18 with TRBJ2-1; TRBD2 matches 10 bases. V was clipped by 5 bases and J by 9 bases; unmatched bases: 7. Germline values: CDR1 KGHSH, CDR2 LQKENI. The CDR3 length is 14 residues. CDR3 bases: TGTGCCAGCTCATCCACTAGCGGGAACTGTGAGCAGTTCTTC. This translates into CASSSTSGNCEQFF.

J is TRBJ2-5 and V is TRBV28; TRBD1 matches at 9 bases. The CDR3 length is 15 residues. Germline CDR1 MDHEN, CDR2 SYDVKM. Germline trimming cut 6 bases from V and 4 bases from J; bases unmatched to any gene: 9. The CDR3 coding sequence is TGTGCCAGCAGATTACAGGGGGCCGGGGGAGAGACCCAGTACTTC. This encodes CASRLQGAGGETQYF.